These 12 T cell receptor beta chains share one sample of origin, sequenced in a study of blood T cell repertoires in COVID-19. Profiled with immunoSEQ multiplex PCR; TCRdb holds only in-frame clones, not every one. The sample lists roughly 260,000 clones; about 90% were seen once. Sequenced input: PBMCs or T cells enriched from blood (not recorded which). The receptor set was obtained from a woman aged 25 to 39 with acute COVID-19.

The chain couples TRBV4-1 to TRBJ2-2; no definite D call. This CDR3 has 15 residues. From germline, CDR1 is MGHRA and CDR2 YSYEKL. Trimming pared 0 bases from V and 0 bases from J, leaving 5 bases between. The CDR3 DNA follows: TGCGCCAGCAGCCAAGAACTCCCGAACACCGGGGAGCTGTTTTTT. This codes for CASSQELPNTGELFF.

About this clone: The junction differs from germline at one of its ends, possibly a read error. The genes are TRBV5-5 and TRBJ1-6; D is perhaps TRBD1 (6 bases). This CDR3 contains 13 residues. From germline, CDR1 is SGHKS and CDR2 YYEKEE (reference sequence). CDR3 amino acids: CASSPTRTAPPHF. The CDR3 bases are TGTGCCAGCAGCCCTACCAGGACAGCCCCCCCCCACTTT.

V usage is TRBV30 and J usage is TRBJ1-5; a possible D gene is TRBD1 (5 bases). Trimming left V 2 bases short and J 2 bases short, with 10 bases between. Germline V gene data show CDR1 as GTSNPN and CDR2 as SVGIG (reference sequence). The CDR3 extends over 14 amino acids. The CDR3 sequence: CAWSPGQRNQPQHF. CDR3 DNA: TGTGCCTGGAGTCCTGGACAACGCAATCAGCCCCAGCATTTT.

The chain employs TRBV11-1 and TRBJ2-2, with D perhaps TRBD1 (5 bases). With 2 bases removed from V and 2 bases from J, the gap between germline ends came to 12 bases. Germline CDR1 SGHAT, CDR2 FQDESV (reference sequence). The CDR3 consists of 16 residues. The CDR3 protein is CASSLLGQGNTGELFF. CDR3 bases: TGTGCCAGCAGCTTATTGGGCCAGGGTAACACCGGGGAGCTGTTTTTT.

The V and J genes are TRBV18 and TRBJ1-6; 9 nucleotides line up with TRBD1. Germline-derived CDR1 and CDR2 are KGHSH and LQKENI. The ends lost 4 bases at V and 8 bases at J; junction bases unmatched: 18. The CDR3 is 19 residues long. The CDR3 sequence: CASSLRRDRGVTIDSPLHF. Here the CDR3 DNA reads TGTGCCAGCTCACTGCGCCGCGACAGGGGGGTTACTATTGATTCACCCCTCCACTTT.

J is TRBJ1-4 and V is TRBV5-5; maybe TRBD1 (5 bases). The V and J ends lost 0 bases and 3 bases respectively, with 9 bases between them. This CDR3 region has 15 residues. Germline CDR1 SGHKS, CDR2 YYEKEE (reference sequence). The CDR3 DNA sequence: TGTGCCAGCAGCTTGGCCCCGGGGGCTAATGAAAAACTGTTTTTT. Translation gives CASSLAPGANEKLFF.

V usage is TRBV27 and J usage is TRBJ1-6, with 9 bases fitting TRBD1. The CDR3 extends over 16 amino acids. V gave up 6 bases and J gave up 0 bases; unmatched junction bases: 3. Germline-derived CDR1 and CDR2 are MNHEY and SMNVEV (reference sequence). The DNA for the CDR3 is TGTGCCAGCAGCCCGACAGGGGGCTCCTATAATTCACCCCTCCACTTT. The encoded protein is CASSPTGGSYNSPLHF.

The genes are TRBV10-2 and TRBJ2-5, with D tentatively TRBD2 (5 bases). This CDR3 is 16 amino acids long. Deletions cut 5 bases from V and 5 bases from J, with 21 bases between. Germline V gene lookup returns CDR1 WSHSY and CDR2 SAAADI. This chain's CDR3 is CASSREDGRKRETQYF. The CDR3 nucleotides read TGCGCCAGCAGTAGAGAAGATGGGAGAAAAAGGGAGACCCAGTACTTC.

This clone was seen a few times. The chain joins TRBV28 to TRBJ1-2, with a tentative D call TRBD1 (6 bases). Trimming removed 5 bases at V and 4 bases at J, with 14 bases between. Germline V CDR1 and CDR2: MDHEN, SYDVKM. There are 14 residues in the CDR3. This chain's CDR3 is CASSPPQGAYGYTF. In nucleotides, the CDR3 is TGTGCCAGCAGTCCACCACAGGGAGCCTATGGCTACACCTTC.

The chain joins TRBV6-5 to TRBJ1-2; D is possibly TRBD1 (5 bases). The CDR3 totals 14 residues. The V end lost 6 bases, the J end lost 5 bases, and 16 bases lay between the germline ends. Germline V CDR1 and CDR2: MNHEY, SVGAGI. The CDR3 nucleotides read TGTGCCAGCAGCCGCCGGGGGGTACAGTATGGCTACACCTTC. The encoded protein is CASSRRGVQYGYTF.

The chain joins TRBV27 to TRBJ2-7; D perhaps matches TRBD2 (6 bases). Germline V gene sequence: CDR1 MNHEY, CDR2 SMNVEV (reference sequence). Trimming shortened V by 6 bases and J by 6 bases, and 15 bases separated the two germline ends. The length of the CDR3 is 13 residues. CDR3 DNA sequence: TGTGCCAGCAGGCCCAGGGCAGCGGGCGAGCAGTACTTC. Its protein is CASRPRAAGEQYF.

CDR3 residues: CASSQISRGLSYEQYF. CDR3 nucleotide sequence: TGTGCCAGCAGCCAGATCTCGCGGGGATTAAGCTACGAGCAGTACTTC. The chain couples TRBV28 to TRBJ2-7; D is perhaps TRBD2 (6 bases). Germline V gene lookup returns CDR1 MDHEN and CDR2 SYDVKM. CDR3 length: 16 residues. V was shortened by 6 bases and J by 3 bases, with 21 bases between the two germline ends.